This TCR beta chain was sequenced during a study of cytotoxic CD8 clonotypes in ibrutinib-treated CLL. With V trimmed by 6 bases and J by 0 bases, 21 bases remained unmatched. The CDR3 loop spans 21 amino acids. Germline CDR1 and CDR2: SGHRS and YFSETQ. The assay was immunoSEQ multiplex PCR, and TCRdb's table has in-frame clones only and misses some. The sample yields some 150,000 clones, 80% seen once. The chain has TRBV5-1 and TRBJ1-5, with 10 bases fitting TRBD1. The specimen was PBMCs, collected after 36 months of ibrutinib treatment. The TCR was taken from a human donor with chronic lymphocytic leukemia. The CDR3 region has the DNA TGCGCCAGCACGGTCGGAGAATCCGGGACAGGGGATTTCTATAGCAATCAGCCCCAGCATTTT. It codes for CASTVGESGTGDFYSNQPQHF. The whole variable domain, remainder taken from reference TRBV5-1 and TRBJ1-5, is KAGVTQTPRYLIKTRGQQVTLSCSPISGHRSVSWYQQTPGQGLQFLFEYFSETQRNKGNFPGRFSGRQFSNSRSEMNVSTLELGDSALYLCASTVGESGTGDFYSNQPQHFGDGTRLSIL.